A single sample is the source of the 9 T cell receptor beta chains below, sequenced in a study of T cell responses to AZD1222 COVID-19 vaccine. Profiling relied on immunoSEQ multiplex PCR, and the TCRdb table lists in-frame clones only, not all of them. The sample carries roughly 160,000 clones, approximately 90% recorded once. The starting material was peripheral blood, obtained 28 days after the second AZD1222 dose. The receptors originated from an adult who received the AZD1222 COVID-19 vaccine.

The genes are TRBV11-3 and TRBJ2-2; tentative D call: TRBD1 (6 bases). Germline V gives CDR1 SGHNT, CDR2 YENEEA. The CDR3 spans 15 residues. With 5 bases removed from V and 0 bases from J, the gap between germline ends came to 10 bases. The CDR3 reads CASSVDSTNTGELFF. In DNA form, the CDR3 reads TGTGCCAGCAGCGTGGACAGTACGAACACCGGGGAGCTGTTTTTT.

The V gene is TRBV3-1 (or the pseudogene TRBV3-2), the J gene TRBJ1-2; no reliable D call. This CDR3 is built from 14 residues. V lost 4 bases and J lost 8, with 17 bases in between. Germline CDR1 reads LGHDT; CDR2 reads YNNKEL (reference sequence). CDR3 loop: CASSPQRQPSGYTF. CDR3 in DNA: TGTGCCAGCAGCCCCCAGCGGCAGCCCAGCGGCTACACCTTC.

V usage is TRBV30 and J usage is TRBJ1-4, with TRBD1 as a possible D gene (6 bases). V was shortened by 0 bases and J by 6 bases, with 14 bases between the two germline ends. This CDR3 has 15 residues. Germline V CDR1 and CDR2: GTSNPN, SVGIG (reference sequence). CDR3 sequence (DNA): TGTGCCTGGAGTGTGGTCGGGGGCGACCATGAAAAACTGTTTTTT. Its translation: CAWSVVGGDHEKLFF.

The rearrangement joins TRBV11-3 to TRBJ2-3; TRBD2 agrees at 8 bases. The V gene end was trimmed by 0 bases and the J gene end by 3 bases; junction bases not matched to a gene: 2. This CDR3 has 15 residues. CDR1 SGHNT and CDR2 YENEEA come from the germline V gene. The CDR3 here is CASSLETSGTDTQYF. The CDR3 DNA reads TGTGCCAGCAGCTTAGAAACTAGCGGAACAGATACGCAGTATTTT. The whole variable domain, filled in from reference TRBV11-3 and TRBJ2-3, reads EAGVVQSPRYKIIEKKQPVAFWCNPISGHNTLYWYLQNLGQGPELLIRYENEEAVDDSQLPKDRFSAERLKGVDSTLKIQPAELGDSAVYLCASSLETSGTDTQYFGPGTRLTVL.

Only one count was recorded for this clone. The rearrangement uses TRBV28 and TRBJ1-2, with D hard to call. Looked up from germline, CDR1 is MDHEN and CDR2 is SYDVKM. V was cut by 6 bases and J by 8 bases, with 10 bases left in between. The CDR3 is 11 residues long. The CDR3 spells CASRLTSGYTF. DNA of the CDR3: TGTGCCAGCAGGTTGACGAGCGGCTACACCTTC.

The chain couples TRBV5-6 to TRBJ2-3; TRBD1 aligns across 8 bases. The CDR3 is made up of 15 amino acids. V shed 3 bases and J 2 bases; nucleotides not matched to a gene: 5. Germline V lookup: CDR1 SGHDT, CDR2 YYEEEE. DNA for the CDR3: TGTGCCAGCAGCTCTGGACAGGGCCTCACAGATACGCAGTATTTT. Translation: CASSSGQGLTDTQYF.

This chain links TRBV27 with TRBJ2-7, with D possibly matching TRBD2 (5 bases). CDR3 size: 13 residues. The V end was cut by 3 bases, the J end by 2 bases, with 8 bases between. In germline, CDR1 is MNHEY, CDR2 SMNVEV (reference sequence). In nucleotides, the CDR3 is TGTGCCAGCAGTTTGAGGGCTCCCTACGAGCAGTACTTC. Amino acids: CASSLRAPYEQYF.

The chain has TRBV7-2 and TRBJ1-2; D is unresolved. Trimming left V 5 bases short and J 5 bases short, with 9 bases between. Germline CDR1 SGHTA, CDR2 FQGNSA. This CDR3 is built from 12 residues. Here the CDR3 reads CASSPNGYGYTF. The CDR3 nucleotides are TGTGCCAGCAGCCCCAATGGATATGGCTACACCTTC.

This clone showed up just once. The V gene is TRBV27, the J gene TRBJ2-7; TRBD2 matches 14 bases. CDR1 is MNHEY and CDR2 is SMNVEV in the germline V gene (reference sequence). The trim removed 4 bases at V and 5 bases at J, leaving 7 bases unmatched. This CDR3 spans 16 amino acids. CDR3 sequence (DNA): TGTGCCAGCAGTTGGGGGACTAGCGGGAGTAAGAACGAGCAGTACTTC. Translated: CASSWGTSGSKNEQYF.